The rows below give T cell receptor beta chains drawn from one sample of a study of blood T cell repertoires in COVID-19. TCRdb keeps only in-frame clones here, not all; method: immunoSEQ multiplex PCR. The table lists some 250,000 clones, 86% of them singletons. Specimen: peripheral blood. These receptors were taken from a man aged 30-40 years who had recovered from COVID-19. Both conserved end residues are part of each CDR3. The D gene is left open where the match is weak. Clone size, where shown, is once, few, many, or a class for clones that have expanded.

abundance	d_gene	v_gene	j_gene	CDR3nt	CDR3aa
.	TRBD1	TRBV19	TRBJ2-1	TGTGCCAGTAGTCCACAGGGGACCCCGCTGTTCTTC	CASSPQGTPLFF
.	.	TRBV7-6	TRBJ2-2	TGTGCCAGCACCCTACTCCCCCGGGTCACGAACACCGGGGAGCTGTTTTTT	CASTLLPRVTNTGELFF
.	.	TRBV21-1	TRBJ2-6	TGTGCCAGCAGCAAGACCAGGGGTAACATTTCTGGGGCCAACGTCCTGACTTTC	CASSKTRGNISGANVLTF
once	TRBD2	TRBV4-2	TRBJ2-7	TGTGCCAGCAGCCAAGTTTGGACTAGCTCCTACGAGCAGTACTTC	CASSQVWTSSYEQYF
few	.	TRBV19	TRBJ2-7	TGTGCCAGCGCAGGGCGACTTAACTCCTACGAGCAGTACTTC	CASAGRLNSYEQYF
.	.	TRBV5-1	TRBJ2-1	TGCGCCAGCAGCTTACAGGGACCTGAGCAGTTCTTC	CASSLQGPEQFF
.	TRBD1	TRBV19	TRBJ2-7	TGTGCCAGTAGTATCGGACAGGGGTTGTCCTACGAGCAGTACTTC	CASSIGQGLSYEQYF
.	.	TRBV9	TRBJ2-2	TGTGCCAGCAGCCCTCAGGGGTTGGGCGGGGAGCTGTTTTTT	CASSPQGLGGELFF
.	.	TRBV20-1	TRBJ1-1	TGCAGTTTCCGGGGGAACACTGAAGCTTTCTTT	CSFRGNTEAFF
.	.	TRBV6-5	TRBJ1-2	TGTGCCAGCAGTTACTACCTGGCGGGGGGGAAGGTTGGCTACACCTTC	CASSYYLAGGKVGYTF
.	.	TRBV11-2	TRBJ1-2	TGTGCCAGCAGCTTGGGGAGCCACTATGGCTACACCTTC	CASSLGSHYGYTF
.	.	TRBV7-7	TRBJ2-1	TGTGCCAGCAGCCCATCCTCCTACAATGAGCAGTTCTTC	CASSPSSYNEQFF